The T cell receptor beta chain under discussion was sequenced for a study of blood T cell repertoires in COVID-19. On the study more broadly: Nucleic acid was either cDNA or gDNA, and it came from T cells, B-cell-depleted T cells, or PBMCs.

Produced via immunoSEQ multiplex PCR; TCRdb's table is partial and in-frame only. Among 230,000 or so clones listed, 80% to 90% were seen once. The ends lost 3 bases at V and 4 bases at J; junction bases unmatched: 7. Germline-derived CDR1 and CDR2 are MGHDK and SYGVNS. The CDR3 is made up of 17 amino acids. Input material: PBMCs or T cells enriched from blood (not recorded which). This TCR was sampled from a middle-aged woman with acute COVID-19. The chain combines TRBV25-1 with TRBJ2-6, with 9 bases identical to TRBD1. The CDR3 loop reads CASSELDRGAGANVLTF. The CDR3 DNA follows: TGTGCCAGCAGTGAGTTGGACAGGGGCGCGGGGGCCAACGTCCTGACTTTC.